What follows are 18 T cell receptor beta chains derived from one specimen sequenced in a study of patients and donors after allogeneic stem cell transplantation. One entry per CDR3 protein results from TCRdb running MiXCR on the RT-PCR reads. The sample lists about 230,000 distinct CDR3 sequences; around 14% were seen once. The specimen was blood, either unsorted or a sorted T cell fraction (not recorded which). The source is a human donor who was either an allogeneic HSCT recipient or a stem cell or donor lymphocyte infusion donor (not recorded which). It is not recorded whose cells these are; they may come from a transplant donor.

This chain connects TRBV7-2 to TRBJ2-7; a weak D match, TRBD1 (5 bases). The length of the CDR3 is 12 residues. V gave up 5 bases and J gave up 4 bases, with 9 bases separating them. From germline, CDR1 is SGHTA and CDR2 FQGNSA. The CDR3: CASSPNRYEQYF. For the CDR3, the DNA is TGTGCCAGCAGCCCTAACAGGTACGAGCAGTACTTC.

This clonotype turned up a few times. V usage is TRBV30 and J usage is TRBJ1-1; 8 bases align to TRBD1. The CDR3 extends over 12 amino acids. After removal of 2 bases from V and 6 bases from J, the junction contained 2 bases not matched to a gene. CDR1 and CDR2 (germline): GTSNPN, SVGIG (reference sequence). The CDR3 nucleotides are TGTGCCTGGAGTCCACAGGGGGCTGAAGCTTTCTTT. Translated, it gives CAWSPQGAEAFF.

The chain has TRBV7-6 and TRBJ1-4; D uncertain. Germline V lookup: CDR1 SGHVS, CDR2 FNYEAQ. The CDR3 runs 14 residues. The V end lost 1 base, the J end lost 5 bases, and 8 bases lay between the germline ends. The CDR3 DNA reads TGTGCCAGCAGCTTAGGGGCGGAAAATGAAAAACTGTTTTTT. Protein: CASSLGAENEKLFF.

This clonotype was seen only once. The chain joins TRBV28 to TRBJ2-7; 7 positions agree with TRBD1. Looked up from germline, CDR1 is MDHEN and CDR2 is SYDVKM. The CDR3 contains 15 residues. V shed 7 bases, J shed 3 bases, and the junction held 12 bases outside the gene matches. The chain's CDR3 is CASTELWGQYYEQYF. The CDR3 DNA is TGTGCCAGCACCGAACTATGGGGACAGTACTACGAGCAGTACTTC.

Details on this clonotype: Germline and junction disagree at one end, which may indicate a read error. The CDR3 DNA is TGTGCCAGCGGTGATAGGTCTGGGAGGAAGGAGACCCAGTACTTC. Translation: CASGDRSGRKETQYF. This chain joins TRBV25-1 and TRBJ2-5, with a possible D match to TRBD2 (6 bases). From germline, CDR1 is MGHDK and CDR2 SYGVNS. The CDR3 has 15 residues. Based on the CDR3 plus reference TRBV25-1 and TRBJ2-5, the full variable domain is EADIYQTPRYLVIGTGKKITLECSQTMGHDKMYWYQQDPGMELHLIHYSYGVNSTEKGDLSSESTVSRIRTEHFPLTLESARPSHTSQYLCASGDRSGRKETQYFGPGTRLLVL.

V usage is TRBV12-3 or TRBV12-4 and J usage is TRBJ2-3, with unresolved D. This CDR3 is built from 11 residues. Trimming cost V 2 bases and J 5 bases, with 2 bases left between them. CDR3 DNA: TGTGCCAGCAGTTTATTAGATACGCAGTATTTT. Translating gives CASSLLDTQYF.

In its sample, this clonotype was seen a few times. The chain couples TRBV20-1 to TRBJ1-6; 11 positions agree with TRBD1. The junction had 4 bases not matched to a gene; V was cut back by 6 bases and J by 3 bases. The CDR3 loop spans 15 amino acids. The germline V gene encodes CDR1 DFQATT and CDR2 SNEGSKA (reference sequence). The CDR3 loop reads CSARTGGNYNSPLHF. In DNA, the CDR3 is TGCAGTGCGCGGACAGGGGGCAACTATAATTCACCCCTCCACTTT.

The J gene is TRBJ2-6, the V gene TRBV5-5, with D perhaps being TRBD1 or TRBD2 (5 bases each). CDR3 size: 17 residues. CDR1 is SGHKS, CDR2 YYEKEE, per germline (reference sequence). V shed 3 bases and J shed 0 bases, with 13 bases lying between them. The CDR3 sequence: CASSSEGWASGANVLTF. CDR3 DNA: TGTGCCAGCAGCTCCGAGGGGTGGGCCTCTGGGGCCAACGTCCTGACTTTC. Full variable domain (outside the CDR3, taken from reference TRBV5-5 and TRBJ2-6): DAGVTQSPTHLIKTRGQQVTLRCSPISGHKSVSWYQQVLGQGPQFIFQYYEKEERGRGNFPDRFSARQFPNYSSELNVNALLLGDSALYLCASSSEGWASGANVLTFGAGSRLTVL.

This clonotype was seen a handful of times. The V gene is TRBV11-2, the J gene TRBJ2-7; 15 bases are a match to TRBD2. The CDR3 sequence is 18 residues long. Trimming took 5 bases from V and 0 from J; bases not matched to a gene: 8. The germline gives CDR1 SGHAT, CDR2 FQNNGV. CDR3 sequence (DNA): TGTGCCAGCAGCGCCGGGACTAGCGGGGGGCCAAGCTCCTACGAGCAGTACTTC. Encoded protein: CASSAGTSGGPSSYEQYF.

This clonotype came up a few times. The J gene is TRBJ1-1, the V gene TRBV2, with D perhaps TRBD1 (6 bases). The CDR3 length is 14 residues. The V gene's germline CDR1 is SNHLY and CDR2 FYNNEI. The germline V and J ends were trimmed by 6 bases and 2 bases, with 13 bases remaining between them. CDR3 residues: CASRREQGNTEAFF. In DNA form, the CDR3 reads TGTGCCAGCAGGAGGGAACAGGGAAACACTGAAGCTTTCTTT.

This clonotype was seen ten or more times. This chain connects TRBV20-1 to TRBJ2-1; D is uncertain. Germline assignment: CDR1 DFQATT and CDR2 SNEGSKA (reference sequence). The CDR3 sequence is 14 residues long. The V end lost 3 bases, the J end lost 0 bases, and 9 bases lay between the germline ends. CDR3 in amino acids: CSASAQVSYNEQFF. The CDR3 region has the DNA TGCAGTGCTAGCGCCCAGGTCTCCTACAATGAGCAGTTCTTC.

This clonotype was seen ten or more times. J is TRBJ2-7 and V is TRBV3-1; D might be TRBD1 (6 bases). V was cut by 4 bases and J by 4 bases, with 17 bases left in between. The germline CDR1 and CDR2 sequences are LGHDT and YNNKEL (reference sequence). CDR3 size: 15 residues. CDR3 region: CASSLKRTAGYEQYF. In nucleotides, the CDR3 is TGTGCCAGCAGCCTCAAAAGGACAGCCGGTTACGAGCAGTACTTC.

The rearrangement joins TRBV20-1 to TRBJ1-1; 7 bases line up with TRBD1. There are 15 residues in the CDR3. From germline, CDR1 is DFQATT and CDR2 SNEGSKA (reference sequence). The J segment lost 2 bases and the V segment lost 6 bases, leaving 12 bases of the junction unmatched. The CDR3 region is CSAKAGGGANTEAFF. As DNA, the CDR3 is TGCAGTGCCAAGGCAGGAGGGGGCGCAAACACTGAAGCTTTCTTT.

This clonotype occurred a few times. V and J are TRBV14 and TRBJ1-1; D perhaps matches TRBD1 (6 bases). Trimming stripped 4 bases from V and 6 bases from J, with 9 bases between. From germline, CDR1 is SGHDN and CDR2 FVKESK. The CDR3 consists of 12 residues. This CDR3 reads CASSRGGAEAFF. The CDR3 DNA sequence: TGTGCCAGCAGCCGGGGGGGCGCTGAAGCTTTCTTT.

This clonotype has a count of ten or more. J is TRBJ1-2 and V is TRBV20-1; tentatively, D is TRBD1 (6 bases). The V end lost 7 bases, the J end lost 4 bases, and 10 bases lay between the germline ends. This CDR3 region has 11 residues. The germline V gene encodes CDR1 DFQATT and CDR2 SNEGSKA (reference sequence). The CDR3 region has the DNA TGCAGTGACACGGACAGCTATGGCTACACCTTC. Protein sequence: CSDTDSYGYTF.

This clonotype was detected ten times or more. The chain couples TRBV6-1 to TRBJ1-4; D remains unclear. The CDR3 contains 15 residues. V lost 2 bases, J lost 5 bases, and 12 bases lay in between. In germline, CDR1 is MNHNS, CDR2 SASEGT. Written as DNA, the CDR3 is TGTGCCAGCAGTGAACTACACCCTCCCAATGAAAAACTGTTTTTT. Translating gives CASSELHPPNEKLFF.

This clonotype was seen only a few times. This chain connects TRBV4-2 to TRBJ2-2; 8 bases fit TRBD2. V dropped 0 bases and J dropped 4; count of bases not matched to a gene: 4. This CDR3 is 16 amino acids long. Germline values: CDR1 LGHNA, CDR2 YNFKEQ. CDR3 DNA sequence: TGTGCCAGCAGCCAAGAGGGCGGGGGGTTCACCGGGGAGCTGTTTTTT. Residues: CASSQEGGGFTGELFF.

This clonotype was recorded a few times. The chain combines TRBV6-1 with TRBJ1-4; D remains unclear. Trimming removed 2 bases at V and 1 base at J, with 8 bases between. Germline V gene sequence: CDR1 MNHNS, CDR2 SASEGT. The CDR3 sequence is 15 residues long. CDR3 in DNA: TGTGCCAGCAGTGAACAACCAGGAACTAATGAAAAACTGTTTTTT. Its protein is CASSEQPGTNEKLFF.